These T cell receptor beta chains were read from a single sample in a study of CD8+CD57+ T cells in acquired aplastic anemia. A single record per CDR3 protein comes from TCRdb applying MiXCR to the reads. This sample has hundreds of thousands of distinct CDR3 sequences, with under 80% found just once. Material for sequencing was sorted CD4+, CD8+, or CD8+CD57+ T cells (not recorded which) from PBMCs. Every receptor here comes from a human donor in good health, serving as a control. Each CDR3 is given with its conserved first and last residue. The D gene is left open where the match is weak. Some rows mark clone size as missing; the rest say once, few, many or name a class of expanded clone.

v_call: TRBV19
clone_size: many
d_call: -
j_call: TRBJ2-2
cdr3_nt: TGTGCCAGTAGTATCCCAGGTGGGACGGACACCGGGGAGCTGTTTTTT
cdr3_aa: CASSIPGGTDTGELFF

v_call: TRBV29-1
clone_size: many
d_call: TRBD1
j_call: TRBJ2-1
cdr3_nt: TGCAGCGTTCAGGGACAGGGGGCCGGTGAGCAGTTCTTC
cdr3_aa: CSVQGQGAGEQFF

v_call: TRBV5-1
clone_size: many
d_call: -
j_call: TRBJ1-2
cdr3_nt: TGCGCCAGCAGCTTGGGACAGAGTAACTATGGCTACACCTTC
cdr3_aa: CASSLGQSNYGYTF

v_call: TRBV2
clone_size: -
d_call: -
j_call: TRBJ1-1
cdr3_nt: TGTGCCAGCAGTTTGGAGGGCGGATATACCGCGTACTTT
cdr3_aa: CASSLEGGYTAYF

v_call: TRBV15
clone_size: -
d_call: TRBD1
j_call: TRBJ2-1
cdr3_nt: TGTGCCACCAGCAGAGAGGGACAGGGAGACAATGAGCAGTCCTTC
cdr3_aa: CATSREGQGDNEQSF

v_call: TRBV7-6
clone_size: once
d_call: -
j_call: TRBJ2-3
cdr3_nt: TGTGCCAGCAGCGTAGCACCCTCCTACGAGCAGTACTTCTATTTT
cdr3_aa: CASSVAPSYEQYFYF

v_call: TRBV6-1
clone_size: many
d_call: -
j_call: TRBJ1-2
cdr3_nt: TGTGCCAGCATCCCGTCGAGGGGTTCCTACTATGGCTACACCTTC
cdr3_aa: CASIPSRGSYYGYTF

v_call: TRBV29-1
clone_size: many
d_call: -
j_call: TRBJ2-4
cdr3_nt: TGCAGCGTTGAAGGCCACGGGGACATTCAGTACTTC
cdr3_aa: CSVEGHGDIQYF

v_call: TRBV2
clone_size: -
d_call: -
j_call: TRBJ2-7
cdr3_nt: TGTGCCAGCAGCGTACGGGGGGCAACCTACGGCCAGACCTTC
cdr3_aa: CASSVRGATYGQTF

v_call: TRBV20-1
clone_size: -
d_call: -
j_call: TRBJ2-7
cdr3_nt: TGCAGTGCTCTACAGCGACGAAGCTCCTACGAGCAGTACTTC
cdr3_aa: CSALQRRSSYEQYF

v_call: TRBV27
clone_size: few
d_call: TRBD1
j_call: TRBJ1-1
cdr3_nt: TGTGCCAGCAGTTCCAGGACAGGAAACACTGAAGCTTTCTTT
cdr3_aa: CASSSRTGNTEAFF

v_call: TRBV5-1
clone_size: -
d_call: -
j_call: TRBJ1-1
cdr3_nt: TGCGCCAGCAGCCTGGGAGGGGGGGTGAACACTGAAGCTTTCTTT
cdr3_aa: CASSLGGGVNTEAFF

v_call: TRBV7-7
clone_size: -
d_call: TRBD2
j_call: TRBJ2-3
cdr3_nt: TGTGCCAGCAGCTTAGGCCCTAGCGGGGATACGCAGTATTTT
cdr3_aa: CASSLGPSGDTQYF

v_call: TRBV7-8
clone_size: once
d_call: -
j_call: TRBJ2-3
cdr3_nt: TGTGCCAGCAGCTTAGAAGATCAGCCCCAGCAGTATTTT
cdr3_aa: CASSLEDQPQQYF

v_call: TRBV24-1
clone_size: -
d_call: -
j_call: TRBJ2-5
cdr3_nt: TGTGCCACCAGTGAATCGGGACGGTCTCAGAGAGAGACCCAGTACTTC
cdr3_aa: CATSESGRSQRETQYF

v_call: TRBV5-1
clone_size: -
d_call: TRBD1
j_call: TRBJ1-2
cdr3_nt: TGCGCCAGCAGCGGAGGACAGGGGAGCTATGGCTACACCTTC
cdr3_aa: CASSGGQGSYGYTF

v_call: TRBV7-2
clone_size: -
d_call: -
j_call: TRBJ2-5
cdr3_nt: TGTGCCAGCACCAGACGGCCCGGGTCACCACAAGACACCCAGTACTTC
cdr3_aa: CASTRRPGSPQDTQYF

v_call: TRBV7-8
clone_size: -
d_call: -
j_call: TRBJ2-1
cdr3_nt: TGTGCCAGCTCCCTTAAGGACGGCGAGCGGTACTACAGGGAGCAGTTCTTC
cdr3_aa: CASSLKDGERYYREQFF

v_call: TRBV24-1
clone_size: -
d_call: TRBD1
j_call: TRBJ2-1
cdr3_nt: TGTGCCACCAGTAGTAGACAGGGTAATGGGCAGTTCTTC
cdr3_aa: CATSSRQGNGQFF

v_call: TRBV5-1
clone_size: many
d_call: -
j_call: TRBJ1-2
cdr3_nt: TGCGCCAGCAGCCAGGGTCCCTATGGCTACACCTTC
cdr3_aa: CASSQGPYGYTF

v_call: TRBV5-8
clone_size: many
d_call: TRBD1
j_call: TRBJ2-5
cdr3_nt: TGTGCCAGCACCATAGGGGACAGGAGCCAAGAGACCCAGTACTTC
cdr3_aa: CASTIGDRSQETQYF

v_call: TRBV6-1
clone_size: many
d_call: -
j_call: TRBJ1-2
cdr3_nt: TGTGCCAGCAGTGAGGGGCAAGGGGATGGCTACACCTTC
cdr3_aa: CASSEGQGDGYTF

v_call: TRBV5-6
clone_size: -
d_call: -
j_call: TRBJ2-7
cdr3_nt: TGTGCCAGCAGCTTGTATCCTATCCCCCCTCGCTACGAGCAGTACTTC
cdr3_aa: CASSLYPIPPRYEQYF

v_call: TRBV12-3/TRBV12-4
clone_size: -
d_call: TRBD1
j_call: TRBJ1-5
cdr3_nt: TGTGCCAGCCGAGGGACAGGGGGCATACAGCCCCAGCATTTT
cdr3_aa: CASRGTGGIQPQHF